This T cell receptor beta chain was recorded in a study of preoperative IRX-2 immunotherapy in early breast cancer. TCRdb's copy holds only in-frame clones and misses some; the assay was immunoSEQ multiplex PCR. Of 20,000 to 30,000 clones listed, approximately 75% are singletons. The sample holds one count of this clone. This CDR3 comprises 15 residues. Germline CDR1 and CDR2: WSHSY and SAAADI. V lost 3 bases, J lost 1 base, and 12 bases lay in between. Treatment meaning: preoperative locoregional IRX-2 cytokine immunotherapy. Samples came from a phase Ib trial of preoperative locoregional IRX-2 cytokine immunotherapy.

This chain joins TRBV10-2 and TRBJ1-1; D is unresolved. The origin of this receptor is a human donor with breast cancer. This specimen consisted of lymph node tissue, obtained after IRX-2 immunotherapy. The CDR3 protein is CASSDLGSKNTEAFF. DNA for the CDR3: TGCGCCAGCAGTGACCTGGGATCGAAGAACACTGAAGCTTTCTTT.